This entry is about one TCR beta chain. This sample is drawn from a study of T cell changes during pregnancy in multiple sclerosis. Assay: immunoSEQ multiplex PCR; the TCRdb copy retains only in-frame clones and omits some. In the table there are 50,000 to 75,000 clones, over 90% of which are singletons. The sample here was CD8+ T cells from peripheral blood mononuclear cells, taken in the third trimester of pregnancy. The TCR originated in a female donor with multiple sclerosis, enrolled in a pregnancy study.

The CDR3 loop is CASSLGAMDTEAFF. The CDR3 coding sequence is TGTGCCAGCAGCTTGGGGGCTATGGACACTGAAGCTTTCTTT. The rearrangement links TRBV5-6 to TRBJ1-1; D is unclear. This CDR3 has 14 residues. V lost 0 bases to trimming and J lost 3 bases, with 9 bases between them. Germline V gene data show CDR1 as SGHDT and CDR2 as YYEEEE.